This T cell receptor beta chain was obtained from a study of OX40 agonist ivuxolimab in advanced cancers. Study context: An agonistic human IgG2 monoclonal antibody against OX40 (CD134) was given. Partial responses occurred in Three dose-escalation patients, one with hepatocellular carcinoma and two with cutaneous melanoma.

Whole-study results and caveats: With doses of 0.1 to 3.0 mg/kg, CD4+ and CD8+ blood T cells had undergone clonal expansion by week 6.

Profiled with immunoSEQ multiplex PCR; TCRdb holds only in-frame clones, not every one. The sample carries some 100,000 clones, around nine tenths recorded once. Notes on this clone: Its antigen is not known.

Patients were ineligible given autoimmune disease history or systemic immunosuppression. The TCR was taken from an adult with an advanced solid tumor such as melanoma, head and neck, liver or kidney cancer. The sample was CD4+ or CD8+ T cells sorted from blood, taken in a trial of the OX40 agonist ivuxolimab.

The CDR3 loop is CASSLSSGRARSKETQYF. The CDR3 DNA reads as TGTGCCAGCAGCTTGTCAAGCGGGAGGGCACGCAGTAAAGAGACCCAGTACTTC. The rearrangement links TRBV5-4 to TRBJ2-5, with 10 bases lining up with TRBD2. This CDR3 spans 18 amino acids. With 1 base clipped from V and 3 bases from J, the junction kept 12 bases outside the gene matches. The germline gives CDR1 SGHNT, CDR2 YYREEE (reference sequence).